A single sample gave rise to the 13 T cell receptor beta chains below, sequenced in a study of cytomegalovirus exposure and HLA in healthy donors. The PCR had 60 Vbeta and 13 Jbeta primers. Here immunoSEQ multiplex PCR was the method, and the copy in TCRdb shows in-frame clones only, minus some. This sample carries just over 200,000 clones, approximately 70% of them seen once, and the ten largest clones take 2.6%. Input material: PBMCs. Source of these receptors: a man aged 35-49 years in good health and CMV-seropositive.

This clone was detected a few times. V usage is TRBV2 and J usage is TRBJ2-7; 9 bases match TRBD1. Germline V gives CDR1 SNHLY, CDR2 FYNNEI. V lost 8 bases, J lost 3 bases, and 5 bases stayed unmatched. The CDR3 totals 13 residues. The CDR3 nucleotides are TGTGCCAGCGGGAGGGACAGGGTCTACGAGCAGTACTTC. This translates into CASGRDRVYEQYF.

V usage is TRBV5-1 and J usage is TRBJ2-2, with 8 bases that match TRBD2. The ends lost 7 bases at V and 3 bases at J; junction bases unmatched: 5. Germline CDR1 is SGHRS and CDR2 is YFSETQ. The CDR3 has 14 amino acids. The CDR3 DNA reads as TGCGCCAGCGAGGCGGGGGGCTACACCGGGGAGCTGTTTTTT. This sequence encodes CASEAGGYTGELFF.

The chain combines TRBV4-1 with TRBJ2-6, with TRBD2 matching 10 bases. From germline, CDR1 is MGHRA and CDR2 YSYEKL. This CDR3 region has 21 residues. Losses at the gene ends were 4 bases for V and 1 base for J; bases not matched to a gene: 16. The CDR3 nucleotides read TGCGCCAGCAGCCGCCTCGGGCCAGCGGGGGGGCCCGAGTCTGGGGCCAACGTCCTGACTTTC. Protein sequence: CASSRLGPAGGPESGANVLTF.

This clone was observed a handful of times. This sequence joins TRBV9 and TRBJ2-3; 9 positions match TRBD2. The CDR3 covers 16 residues. V shed 0 bases, J shed 3 bases, and the junction held 5 bases outside the gene matches. From germline, CDR1 is SGDLS and CDR2 YYNGEE. DNA of the CDR3: TGTGCCAGCAGCGTAGATCCTAGCGGGGTTACAGATACGCAGTATTTT. It translates to CASSVDPSGVTDTQYF.

CDR3 DNA sequence: TGTGCCAGCAGCGTAGGGGCAAACACCCAAGAGACCCAGTACTTC. It encodes CASSVGANTQETQYF. The rearrangement links TRBV9 to TRBJ2-5; D unclear. Germline loops: CDR1 SGDLS, CDR2 YYNGEE. The CDR3 is made up of 15 amino acids. Trimming took 0 bases from V and 1 from J, leaving 10 bases between them. The whole variable domain, filled in from reference TRBV9 and TRBJ2-5, reads DSGVTQTPKHLITATGQRVTLRCSPRSGDLSVYWYQQSLDQGLQFLIQYYNGEERAKGNILERFSAQQFPDLHSELNLSSLELGDSALYFCASSVGANTQETQYFGPGTRLLVL.

This clone was seen a few times. This chain connects TRBV6-1 to TRBJ2-6; D is unresolved. V was pared by 2 bases and J by 3 bases, with 8 bases between. The CDR3 length is 15 residues. From germline, CDR1 is MNHNS and CDR2 SASEGT. DNA for the CDR3: TGTGCCAGCAGTGAACCAACTGATGGGGCCAACGTCCTGACTTTC. It yields the protein CASSEPTDGANVLTF.

The chain recombines TRBV5-4 with TRBJ2-7, with TRBD1 matching over 8 bases. Trimming at V came to 0 bases and at J to 2 bases, leaving 1 base not matched to a gene. The CDR3 is made up of 14 amino acids. The V gene's germline CDR1 is SGHNT and CDR2 YYREEE (reference sequence). The CDR3 bases are TGTGCCAGCAGCTTGGGGGACAGGCCCTACGAGCAGTACTTC. Translating it yields CASSLGDRPYEQYF.

The genes are TRBV7-2 and TRBJ2-2; no clear D. The CDR3 has 13 amino acids. Germline CDR1 and CDR2: SGHTA and FQGNSA. V was clipped by 3 bases and J by 8 bases, with 10 bases between them. CDR3 protein: CASSFKRLGELFF. The CDR3 nucleotides are TGTGCCAGCAGCTTTAAGAGGTTAGGGGAGCTGTTTTTT.

The rearrangement uses TRBV6-6 and TRBJ1-3; 7 positions agree with TRBD1. V gave up 6 bases and J gave up 3 bases; unmatched junction bases: 8. The CDR3 length is 15 residues. Germline-derived CDR1 and CDR2 are MNHNY and SVGAGI (reference sequence). DNA for the CDR3: TGTGCCAGCAGACGCCAGGGGGAGATTGGAAACACCATATATTTT. This codes for CASRRQGEIGNTIYF.

This clone was found once. The chain couples TRBV5-4 to TRBJ1-4; D is perhaps TRBD1 (5 bases). This CDR3 comprises 15 residues. Germline V gives CDR1 SGHNT, CDR2 YYREEE (reference sequence). V dropped 0 bases and J dropped 8 bases, with 14 bases sitting between them. CDR3 DNA sequence: TGTGCCAGCAGCTTGGATGCGGGGGGTCGGGAAAAACTGTTTTTT. Translated, it gives CASSLDAGGREKLFF.

V and J are TRBV6-5 and TRBJ2-7; no firm D call. The germline gives CDR1 MNHEY, CDR2 SVGAGI. The ends were cut back, 5 bases at V and 2 bases at J, with 16 bases in the middle. The CDR3 is made up of 15 amino acids. CDR3 sequence (DNA): TGTGCCAGCAGTCCCCCCAAGACTGGCGCCTACGAGCAGTACTTC. This codes for CASSPPKTGAYEQYF.

The V gene is TRBV23-1, the J gene TRBJ1-6; D remains unclear. TRBV23-1 is an ORF, and what it does is uncertain. This CDR3 comprises 14 residues. The germline V and J ends were trimmed by 1 base and 4 bases, with 5 bases remaining between them. The CDR3 reads CASSQWLYNSPLHF. The CDR3, as DNA: TGCGCCAGCAGTCAATGGCTTTATAATTCACCCCTCCACTTT.

The chain is built from TRBV15 and TRBJ2-3, with a tentative D call TRBD1 (5 bases). CDR1 is LNHNV, CDR2 YYDKDF, per germline (reference sequence). Trimming stripped 9 bases from V and 1 base from J, with 14 bases between. The CDR3 length is 14 residues. The CDR3, as DNA: TGTGCCACTAGCCCTAAGGGGCGCACAGATACGCAGTATTTT. Amino acids: CATSPKGRTDTQYF.